Shown below are 30 T cell receptor beta chains from a single sample sequenced in a study of response to subunit inactivated influenza vaccine. Via MiXCR, TCRdb re-called the RT-PCR reads, giving one row per CDR3 protein. The table has about 570,000 distinct CDR3 sequences, roughly 12% seen once. The material sequenced was PBMCs from blood, taken on the day of vaccination. These receptors all stem from a man between 50 and 59 years old who received an inactivated influenza vaccine.

This clonotype appeared a few times. The chain combines TRBV7-2 with TRBJ2-1, with TRBD2 matching over 10 bases. CDR1 is SGHTA and CDR2 is FQGNSA in the germline V gene. This CDR3 has 16 residues. V dropped 3 bases and J dropped 5; count of bases not matched to a gene: 7. DNA for the CDR3: TGTGCCAGCAGCTTTACCGGACTAGCGGCAAACAATGAGCAGTTCTTC. Translating it yields CASSFTGLAANNEQFF. Full variable domain (missing parts from reference TRBV7-2 and TRBJ2-1): GAGVSQSPSNKVTEKGKDVELRCDPISGHTALYWYRQSLGQGLEFLIYFQGNSAPDKSGLPSDRFSAERTGGSVSTLTIQRTQQEDSAVYLCASSFTGLAANNEQFFGPGTRLTVL.

This clonotype occurred a few times. V is TRBV5-1 and J is TRBJ1-1, with no clear D. Germline CDR1 SGHRS, CDR2 YFSETQ. V was cut by 5 bases and J by 3 bases, with 11 bases left in between. The CDR3 consists of 13 residues. CDR3 bases: TGCGCCAGCAGACTCGGACGGGACACTGAAGCTTTCTTT. It translates to CASRLGRDTEAFF.

This clonotype showed up just a few times. The chain has TRBV12-3 or TRBV12-4 and TRBJ2-7; D is possibly TRBD1 (6 bases). This CDR3 region has 13 residues. Trimming removed 5 bases at V and 1 base at J, with 9 bases between. In nucleotides, the CDR3 is TGTGCCAGCAGTCATGGACAGTCCTACGAGCAGTACTTC. Translating it yields CASSHGQSYEQYF.

The sample holds many counts of this clonotype. The chain has TRBV12-3 or TRBV12-4 and TRBJ2-3, with D unclear. The V and J ends lost 8 bases and 6 bases respectively, with 15 bases between them. The CDR3 consists of 13 residues. CDR3 region: CASSPAAMDTQYF. The CDR3 DNA reads TGTGCCAGCTCCCCTGCGGCTATGGATACGCAGTATTTT.

The chain couples TRBV12-3 or TRBV12-4 to TRBJ2-2; no clear D gene. V was clipped by 4 bases and J by 7 bases, with 10 bases between them. The CDR3 has 13 residues. The chain's CDR3 is CASSSYTGGELFF. In nucleotides, the CDR3 is TGTGCCAGCAGTTCCTACACGGGCGGGGAGCTGTTTTTT.

The genes are TRBV5-1 and TRBJ2-3, with TRBD2 matching over 8 bases. Germline V gene sequence: CDR1 SGHRS, CDR2 YFSETQ. Losses at the gene ends were 0 bases for V and 6 bases for J; bases not matched to a gene: 9. This CDR3 is 16 amino acids long. This CDR3 reads CASSLEAGGGRDTQYF. The CDR3 bases are TGCGCCAGCAGCTTGGAGGCGGGGGGCGGCCGGGATACGCAGTATTTT. Using reference TRBV5-1 and TRBJ2-3 for the parts outside the CDR3, the full variable domain is KAGVTQTPRYLIKTRGQQVTLSCSPISGHRSVSWYQQTPGQGLQFLFEYFSETQRNKGNFPGRFSGRQFSNSRSEMNVSTLELGDSALYLCASSLEAGGGRDTQYFGPGTRLTVL.

In this sample, this clonotype turned up a few times. CDR3: CASSLAGTSGGVRNEQFF. The CDR3 nucleotides are TGTGCCAGCAGCTTAGCTGGGACTAGCGGGGGGGTAAGGAATGAGCAGTTCTTC. This chain uses TRBV7-2 with TRBJ2-1, with 16 bases identical to TRBD2. The CDR3 contains 18 residues. Unmatched junction bases numbered 6, after V lost 0 bases and J lost 7 bases. Germline loops: CDR1 SGHTA, CDR2 FQGNSA.

This sequence joins TRBV9 and TRBJ2-1; TRBD2 matches at 11 bases. The germline V gene encodes CDR1 SGDLS and CDR2 YYNGEE. The CDR3 spans 16 residues. V trimming: 0 bases; J trimming: 7 bases; junction bases outside the gene matches: 6. CDR3 coding DNA: TGTGCCAGCAGCGTAGGGGGGCTAGCGGGAGGTAATGAGCAGTTCTTC. Its translation: CASSVGGLAGGNEQFF.

This clonotype showed up just a few times. The chain joins TRBV5-1 to TRBJ2-1, with 15 nucleotides matching TRBD2. J was trimmed by 0 bases and V by 3 bases; bases with no gene match: 10. The CDR3 covers 20 residues. The germline gives CDR1 SGHRS, CDR2 YFSETQ. The CDR3 DNA follows: TGCGCCAGCAGCTCCCTAACGGGACTAGCGGGAGGAAGCTCCTACAATGAGCAGTTCTTC. Its protein is CASSSLTGLAGGSSYNEQFF.

The V call is TRBV25-1, the J call TRBJ2-6, with D possibly TRBD1 on 5 matching bases. This CDR3 is 15 amino acids long. V was pared by 2 bases and J by 1 base, with 6 bases between. Germline loops: CDR1 MGHDK, CDR2 SYGVNS. CDR3 bases: TGTGCCAGCAGTGAAGCAGGGTCTGGGGCCAACGTCCTGACTTTC. This sequence encodes CASSEAGSGANVLTF.

This clonotype was detected a few times. The chain recombines TRBV20-1 with TRBJ2-2; 8 nucleotides match TRBD2. Unmatched junction bases numbered 5, after V lost 2 bases and J lost 0 bases. The CDR3 sequence is 16 residues long. Germline V gene lookup returns CDR1 DFQATT and CDR2 SNEGSKA (reference sequence). CDR3 residues: CSARPSGYTNTGELFF. For the CDR3, the DNA is TGCAGTGCTAGACCTAGCGGGTATACGAACACCGGGGAGCTGTTTTTT.

This clonotype turned up a few times. The J gene is TRBJ2-1, the V gene TRBV7-2, with 9 bases that match TRBD1. The CDR3 has 13 amino acids. Germline-derived CDR1 and CDR2 are SGHTA and FQGNSA. The V and J ends lost 4 bases and 8 bases, in that order; junction bases with no gene match: 3. The CDR3 DNA sequence: TGTGCCAGCAGCTGGACAGGGGACCATGAGCAGTTCTTC. This translates into CASSWTGDHEQFF.

This clonotype was observed a few times. The V and J genes are TRBV29-1 and TRBJ2-1; 7 positions agree with TRBD2. This CDR3 has 14 residues. V shed 6 bases, J shed 7 bases, and the junction held 12 bases outside the gene matches. Germline V gene data show CDR1 as SQVTM and CDR2 as ANQGSEA. The CDR3 coding sequence is TGCAGCGTCGCCCCCAGCGGGGCGGGAAATGAGCAGTTCTTC. This sequence encodes CSVAPSGAGNEQFF.

V is TRBV3-1 and J is TRBJ2-1, with D unclear. Germline V gene sequence: CDR1 LGHDT, CDR2 YNNKEL (reference sequence). The CDR3 is made up of 12 amino acids. Trimming pared 1 base from V and 5 bases from J, leaving 3 bases between. The CDR3 nucleotides are TGTGCCAGCAGCCAAGCAAACAATGAGCAGTTCTTC. Translating it yields CASSQANNEQFF.

On this clonotype itself: A much larger clone is a single base away; this may be a read error. The chain combines TRBV4-2 with TRBJ2-5; D might be TRBD1 (5 bases). This CDR3 has 14 amino acids. CDR1 is LGHNA, CDR2 YNFKEQ, per germline. The DNA of the CDR3 is TGTGTCAGCAGCCAAGTTCAAAGGGGAGAGACCCAGTACTTC. It is translated as CVSSQVQRGETQYF.

There are a few counts of this clonotype. The rearrangement links TRBV20-1 to TRBJ2-7; D tentatively fits TRBD1 or TRBD2 (6 bases each). The CDR3 covers 15 residues. Looked up from germline, CDR1 is DFQATT and CDR2 is SNEGSKA (reference sequence). V gave up 0 bases and J gave up 3 bases, with 15 bases separating them. The CDR3 here is CSARDPWGAYYEQYF. The CDR3 DNA follows: TGCAGTGCTAGAGACCCGTGGGGGGCTTACTACGAGCAGTACTTC.

This clonotype has a handful of counts. The chain carries TRBV20-1 and TRBJ2-7; 15 positions match TRBD2. This CDR3 contains 16 residues. Germline-derived CDR1 and CDR2 are DFQATT and SNEGSKA (reference sequence). Losses at the gene ends were 3 bases for V and 6 bases for J; bases not matched to a gene: 9. The CDR3, as DNA: TGCAGTGCTAGTCCACAGAGGACTAGCGGGAGGGGCGAGCAGTACTTC. Translated, it gives CSASPQRTSGRGEQYF.

The V call is TRBV7-6, the J call TRBJ2-3, with a possible D match to TRBD2 (5 bases). V shed 6 bases and J shed 0 bases, with 16 bases lying between them. The CDR3 length is 16 residues. Germline values: CDR1 SGHVS, CDR2 FNYEAQ. This CDR3 reads CASSYAADLSTDTQYF. CDR3 nucleotides: TGTGCCAGCAGTTACGCAGCGGACCTGAGCACAGATACGCAGTATTTT.

In its sample, this clonotype was seen a few times. CDR3 sequence (DNA): TGCGCCAGCAGCTCACAAGAGACAGGGGCGTATACCGGGGAGCTGTTTTTT. Translated: CASSSQETGAYTGELFF. The V and J genes are TRBV5-1 and TRBJ2-2; 8 bases are a match to TRBD1. Germline values: CDR1 SGHRS, CDR2 YFSETQ. J gave up 5 bases and V 3 bases, and 12 bases lay outside the gene matches. The CDR3 runs 17 residues.

This rearrangement joins TRBV12-3 or TRBV12-4 to TRBJ2-1; the match to TRBD2 covers 11 bases. The CDR3 has 17 amino acids. With V trimmed by 4 bases and J by 9 bases, 14 bases remained unmatched. For the CDR3, the DNA is TGTGCCAGCAGTTCCCAGGTTTCCGGGACTAGCGGCACTGAGCAGTTCTTC. This translates into CASSSQVSGTSGTEQFF.

In this sample, this clonotype turned up a few times. The chain joins TRBV7-3 to TRBJ2-1; the D gene is possibly TRBD2 (6 bases). The CDR3 covers 12 residues. CDR1 is SGHTA and CDR2 is FQGTGA in the germline V gene. Trimming shortened V by 5 bases and J by 9 bases, and 11 bases separated the two germline ends. The CDR3 loop reads CASSPTSSEQFF. The CDR3 nucleotides read TGTGCCAGCAGCCCAACTAGCAGTGAGCAGTTCTTC.

This clonotype has more than one count but fewer than ten. The chain employs TRBV12-3 or TRBV12-4 and TRBJ2-1; TRBD1 is a possible D gene (5 bases). CDR3 length equals 15 residues. V lost 5 bases, J lost 7 bases, and 18 bases lay in between. The chain's CDR3 is CASSPNPGLRNEQFF. The CDR3, as DNA: TGTGCCAGCAGTCCAAACCCAGGGCTCCGGAATGAGCAGTTCTTC.

This clonotype has a count of ten or more. The chain is built from TRBV20-1 and TRBJ2-7, with 7 nucleotides matching TRBD1. V trimming: 0 bases; J trimming: 0 bases; junction bases outside the gene matches: 5. From germline, CDR1 is DFQATT and CDR2 SNEGSKA (reference sequence). The CDR3 totals 15 residues. For the CDR3, the DNA is TGCAGTGCTAGAGATCAGACAGGGATCTCCTACGAGCAGTACTTC. It specifies CSARDQTGISYEQYF.

This clonotype was counted a few times. The chain couples TRBV3-1 to TRBJ2-3; TRBD2 might be the D (5 bases). Germline V gene data show CDR1 as LGHDT and CDR2 as YNNKEL (reference sequence). V was shortened by 8 bases and J by 4 bases, with 16 bases between the two germline ends. CDR3 length: 14 residues. CDR3 residues: CASGLSVTPDTQYF. CDR3 sequence (DNA): TGTGCCAGCGGACTTAGCGTTACCCCAGATACGCAGTATTTT.

The chain joins TRBV9 to TRBJ2-7; the D gene could be TRBD1 or TRBD2 (5 bases each). Trimming shortened V by 2 bases and J by 5 bases, and 17 bases separated the two germline ends. Germline V gene lookup returns CDR1 SGDLS and CDR2 YYNGEE. CDR3 length equals 15 residues. The CDR3 coding sequence is TGTGCCAGCAGCGTTGGGGGAGAGGGATCCCACGAGCAGTACTTC. Translation: CASSVGGEGSHEQYF.

This clonotype was counted ten times or more. As DNA, the CDR3 is TGTGCCAGCAGTTTAGAGGTGTACAATGAGCAGTTCTTC. Its protein is CASSLEVYNEQFF. The chain couples TRBV12-3 or TRBV12-4 to TRBJ2-1; D remains ambiguous. The V end lost 1 base, the J end lost 4 bases, and 5 bases lay between the germline ends. The CDR3 extends over 13 amino acids.

The table lists this clonotype with a few counts. The rearrangement links TRBV5-5 to TRBJ2-3; D not resolved. CDR1 and CDR2 from the germline V gene are SGHKS and YYEKEE (reference sequence). V was shortened by 1 base and J by 0 bases, with 9 bases between the two germline ends. This CDR3 has 15 amino acids. Here the CDR3 DNA reads TGTGCCAGCAGCTTGTGGCAACCTAGCACAGATACGCAGTATTTT. Translated, it gives CASSLWQPSTDTQYF.

This clonotype showed up just a few times. The V gene is TRBV4-1, the J gene TRBJ2-7; tentative D call: TRBD2 (5 bases). This CDR3 spans 14 amino acids. Deletions cut 3 bases from V and 1 base from J, with 10 bases between. Germline V gene sequence: CDR1 MGHRA, CDR2 YSYEKL. This chain's CDR3 is CASSHPGSSYEQYF. DNA for the CDR3: TGCGCCAGCAGCCACCCGGGGTCTTCCTACGAGCAGTACTTC.

About this clonotype: At one boundary the junction diverges from the germline segment, which might be a read error. This chain links TRBV9 with TRBJ2-1; 8 bases are a match to TRBD1. CDR3 size: 14 residues. Germline V gene sequence: CDR1 SGDLS, CDR2 YYNGEE. The CDR3 bases are TGTGCCAGCGGCGTCAGGGGGCGCCGGGATGAGCAGTTCTTC. Translation: CASGVRGRRDEQFF.

This clonotype was detected ten times or more. The chain has TRBV15 and TRBJ2-1, with unresolved D. Per germline, CDR1 LNHNV and CDR2 YYDKDF (reference sequence). The CDR3 totals 17 residues. The ends were cut back, 7 bases at V and 1 base at J, with 20 bases in the middle. The CDR3 loop is CATTPRGFLGSYNEQFF. The CDR3 DNA follows: TGTGCCACCACCCCGAGAGGATTTTTGGGGTCCTACAATGAGCAGTTCTTC.